The 8 T cell receptor beta chains reported below all come from one sample, sequenced in a study of blood T cell repertoires in COVID-19 (dated by TCRdb to 2020 to 2021). The library was produced with the immunoSEQ multiplex PCR assay. Not all clones reach the TCRdb copy of this immuneACCESS table, which keeps in-frame sequences only. Checked studies attribute under half of the gap to unresolved V genes and leave the rest unexplained. Across this sample there are over 35,000 clones, with about 77% seen only once. Jointly, the top ten make up around 35% of the sample. The source material was peripheral blood. The receptor source for this set is a man between 60 and 70 years old with acute or convalescent COVID-19.

This chain connects TRBV10-3 to TRBJ1-3; D is undetermined. Looked up from germline, CDR1 is ENHRY and CDR2 is SYGVKD. The length of the CDR3 is 13 residues. V was clipped by 0 bases and J by 4 bases, with 4 bases between them. CDR3 residues: CAISESAGNTIYF. CDR3 nucleotide sequence: TGTGCCATCAGTGAGTCGGCAGGAAACACCATATATTTT.

V usage is TRBV27 and J usage is TRBJ2-7; 10 bases line up with TRBD2. Germline V gene sequence: CDR1 MNHEY, CDR2 SMNVEV (reference sequence). CDR3 length: 15 amino acids. Germline trimming cut 6 bases from V and 0 bases from J; bases unmatched to any gene: 5. CDR3 nucleotide sequence: TGTGCCAGCAGACTCGGGACTAGCGCCTCCTACGAGCAGTACTTC. Translated: CASRLGTSASYEQYF.

The chain joins TRBV28 to TRBJ2-4; 7 bases line up with TRBD2. This CDR3 comprises 17 residues. CDR1 and CDR2 from the germline V gene are MDHEN and SYDVKM. V lost 5 bases and J lost 1; bases outside the gene matches: 11. CDR3 region: CASSPLGGGRAKNIQYF. The CDR3 nucleotides read TGTGCCAGCAGTCCTCTTGGGGGAGGGAGGGCCAAAAACATTCAGTACTTC.

The rearrangement joins TRBV5-1 to TRBJ2-2, with D unresolved. The germline V gene has CDR1 SGHRS and CDR2 YFSETQ. The V end lost 6 bases, the J end lost 7 bases, and 7 bases lay between the germline ends. The CDR3 spans 11 residues. CDR3 sequence (DNA): TGCGCCAGCATCTCTCGCGGGGAGCTGTTTTTT. Its translation: CASISRGELFF.

The chain recombines TRBV6-4 with TRBJ2-6; D might be TRBD1 (6 bases). V was pared by 5 bases and J by 1 base, with 9 bases between. Germline CDR1 MRHNA, CDR2 SNTAGT. CDR3 length: 15 amino acids. DNA for the CDR3: TGTGCCAGCAGTCCAGGGGTGTCTGGGGCCAACGTCCTGACTTTC. It translates to CASSPGVSGANVLTF.

The rearrangement joins TRBV5-5 to TRBJ2-7; possibly TRBD1 for D (6 bases). V was clipped by 4 bases and J by 0 bases, with 14 bases between them. The germline V gene encodes CDR1 SGHKS and CDR2 YYEKEE (reference sequence). The CDR3 contains 15 residues. CDR3 loop: CASSPRDTYSYEQYF. In nucleotides, the CDR3 is TGTGCCAGCAGCCCCCGGGACACCTACTCCTACGAGCAGTACTTC. Supplemented by reference TRBV5-5 and TRBJ2-7, the full variable domain reads DAGVTQSPTHLIKTRGQQVTLRCSPISGHKSVSWYQQVLGQGPQFIFQYYEKEERGRGNFPDRFSARQFPNYSSELNVNALLLGDSALYLCASSPRDTYSYEQYFGPGTRLTVT.

This clone was detected a few times. The chain carries TRBV5-1 and TRBJ1-1; no clear D gene. The V gene's germline CDR1 is SGHRS and CDR2 YFSETQ. The CDR3 has 12 residues. Trimming took 1 base from V and 6 from J, leaving 7 bases between them. The CDR3 DNA reads as TGCGCCAGCAGCTTGTCGAGGGCTGAAGCTTTCTTT. Translating gives CASSLSRAEAFF.

This chain connects TRBV6-6 to TRBJ1-6; 11 bases map to TRBD1. V lost 6 bases and J lost 9; bases outside the gene matches: 10. CDR3 length equals 16 residues. Germline V gene data show CDR1 as MNHNY and CDR2 as SVGAGI (reference sequence). The CDR3 nucleotides are TGTGCCAGCAGACCCTACGGACAGGGGGCTGGTTCACCCCTCCACTTT. Its protein is CASRPYGQGAGSPLHF.